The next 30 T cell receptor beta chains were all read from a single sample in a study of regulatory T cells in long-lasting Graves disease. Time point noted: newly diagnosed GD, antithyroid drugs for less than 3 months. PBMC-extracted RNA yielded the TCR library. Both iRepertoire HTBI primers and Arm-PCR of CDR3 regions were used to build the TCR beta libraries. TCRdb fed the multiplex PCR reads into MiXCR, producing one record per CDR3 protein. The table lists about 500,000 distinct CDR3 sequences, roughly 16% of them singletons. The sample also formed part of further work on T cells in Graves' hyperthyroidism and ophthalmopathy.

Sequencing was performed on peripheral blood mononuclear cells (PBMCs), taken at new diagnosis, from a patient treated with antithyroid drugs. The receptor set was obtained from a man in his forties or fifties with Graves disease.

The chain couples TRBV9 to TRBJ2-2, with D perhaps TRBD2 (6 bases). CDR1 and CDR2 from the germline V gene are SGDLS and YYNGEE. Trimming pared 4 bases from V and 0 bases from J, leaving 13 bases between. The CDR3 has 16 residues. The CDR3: CASSPHPGANTGELFF. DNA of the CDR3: TGTGCCAGCAGCCCCCACCCGGGAGCGAACACCGGGGAGCTGTTTTTT.

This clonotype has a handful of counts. For the CDR3, the DNA is TGTGCCAGCAGTCCACGTAGCGGGGGTAAAGAGACCCAGTACTTC. Translation: CASSPRSGGKETQYF. V and J are TRBV28 and TRBJ2-5, with 9 bases fitting TRBD2. V gave up 5 bases and J gave up 3 bases; unmatched junction bases: 7. Germline assignment: CDR1 MDHEN and CDR2 SYDVKM. The CDR3 spans 15 residues.

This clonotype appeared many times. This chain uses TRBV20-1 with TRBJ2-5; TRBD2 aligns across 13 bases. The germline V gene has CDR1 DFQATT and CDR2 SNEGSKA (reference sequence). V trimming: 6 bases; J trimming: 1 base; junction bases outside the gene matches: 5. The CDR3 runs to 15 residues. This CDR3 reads CSATGTSGVQETQYF. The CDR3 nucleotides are TGCAGTGCGACGGGGACTAGCGGGGTCCAAGAGACCCAGTACTTC.

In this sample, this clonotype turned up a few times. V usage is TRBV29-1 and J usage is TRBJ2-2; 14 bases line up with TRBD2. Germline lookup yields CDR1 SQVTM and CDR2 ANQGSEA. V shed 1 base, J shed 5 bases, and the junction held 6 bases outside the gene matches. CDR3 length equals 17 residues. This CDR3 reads CSVEGLAGGPRTGELFF. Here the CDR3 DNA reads TGCAGCGTTGAAGGACTAGCGGGAGGGCCACGGACCGGGGAGCTGTTTTTT.

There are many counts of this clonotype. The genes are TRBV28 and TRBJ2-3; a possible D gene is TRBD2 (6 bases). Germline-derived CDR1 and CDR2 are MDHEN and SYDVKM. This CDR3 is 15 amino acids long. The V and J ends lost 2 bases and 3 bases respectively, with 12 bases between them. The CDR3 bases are TGTGCCAGCAGTTTAATCGGGGGAGGTACAGATACGCAGTATTTT. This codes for CASSLIGGGTDTQYF.

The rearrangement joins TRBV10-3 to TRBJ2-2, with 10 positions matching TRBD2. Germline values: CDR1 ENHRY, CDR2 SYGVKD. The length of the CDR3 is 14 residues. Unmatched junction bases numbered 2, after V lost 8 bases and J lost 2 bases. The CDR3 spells CAIGTSENTGELFF. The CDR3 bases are TGTGCCATCGGGACTAGCGAAAACACCGGGGAGCTGTTTTTT.

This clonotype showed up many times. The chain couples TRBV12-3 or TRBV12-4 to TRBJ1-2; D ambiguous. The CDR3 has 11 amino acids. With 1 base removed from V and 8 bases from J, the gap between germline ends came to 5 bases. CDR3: CASSLGGGYTF. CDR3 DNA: TGTGCCAGCAGTTTAGGAGGCGGCTACACCTTC.

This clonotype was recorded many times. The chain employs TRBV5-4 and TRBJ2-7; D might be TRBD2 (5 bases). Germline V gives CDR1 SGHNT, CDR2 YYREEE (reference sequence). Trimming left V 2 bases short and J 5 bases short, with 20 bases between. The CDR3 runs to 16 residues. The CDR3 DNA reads TGTGCCAGCAGCTTTAGGCATACAAGGAGGTGGCACGAGCAGTACTTC. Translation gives CASSFRHTRRWHEQYF.

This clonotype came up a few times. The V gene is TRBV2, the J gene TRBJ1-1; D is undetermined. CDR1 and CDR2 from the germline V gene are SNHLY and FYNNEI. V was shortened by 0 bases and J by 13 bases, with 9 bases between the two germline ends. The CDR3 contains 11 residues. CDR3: CASSEALFGFF. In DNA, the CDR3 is TGTGCCAGCAGTGAAGCTCTTTTTGGTTTCTTT.

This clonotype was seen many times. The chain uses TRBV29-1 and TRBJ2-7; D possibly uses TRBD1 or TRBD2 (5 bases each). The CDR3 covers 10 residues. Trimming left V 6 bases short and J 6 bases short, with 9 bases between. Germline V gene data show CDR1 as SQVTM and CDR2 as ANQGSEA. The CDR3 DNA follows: TGCAGCGTGGGACGTCCCGAGCAGTACTTC. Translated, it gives CSVGRPEQYF.

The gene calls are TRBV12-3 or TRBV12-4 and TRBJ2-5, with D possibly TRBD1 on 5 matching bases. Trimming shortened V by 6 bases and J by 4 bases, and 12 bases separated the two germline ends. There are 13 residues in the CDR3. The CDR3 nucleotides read TGTGCCAGCAGACCAGGGTTGGGAGAGACCCAGTACTTC. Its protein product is CASRPGLGETQYF.

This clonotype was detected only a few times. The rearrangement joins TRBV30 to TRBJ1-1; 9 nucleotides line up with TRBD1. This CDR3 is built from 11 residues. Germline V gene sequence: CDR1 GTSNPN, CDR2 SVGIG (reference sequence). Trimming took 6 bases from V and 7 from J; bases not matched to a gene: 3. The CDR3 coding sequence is TGTGCCTGCCCGGGACAGGGTGAAGCTTTCTTT. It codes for CACPGQGEAFF.

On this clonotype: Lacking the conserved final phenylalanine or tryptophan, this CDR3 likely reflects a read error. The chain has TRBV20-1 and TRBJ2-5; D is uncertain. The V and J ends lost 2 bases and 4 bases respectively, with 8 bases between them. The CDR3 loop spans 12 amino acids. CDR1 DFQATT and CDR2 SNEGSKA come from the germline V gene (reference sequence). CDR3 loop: CSARRVGETQYV. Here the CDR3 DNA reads TGCAGTGCTAGACGGGTGGGAGAGACCCAGTACGTC.

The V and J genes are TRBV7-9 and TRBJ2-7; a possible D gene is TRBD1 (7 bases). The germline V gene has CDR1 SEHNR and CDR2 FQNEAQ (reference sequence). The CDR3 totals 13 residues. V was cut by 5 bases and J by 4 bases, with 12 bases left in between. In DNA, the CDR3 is TGTGCCAGCAGCCAGGGGGGTATGTACGAGCAGTACTTC. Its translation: CASSQGGMYEQYF. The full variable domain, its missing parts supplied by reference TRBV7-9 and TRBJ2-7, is DTGVSQNPRHKITKRGQNVTFRCDPISEHNRLYWYRQTLGQGPEFLTYFQNEAQLEKSRLLSDRFSAERPKGSFSTLEIQRTEQGDSAMYLCASSQGGMYEQYFGPGTRLTVT.

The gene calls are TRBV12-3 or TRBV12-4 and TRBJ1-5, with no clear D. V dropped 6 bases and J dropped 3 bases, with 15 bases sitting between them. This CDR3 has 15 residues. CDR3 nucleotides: TGTGCCAGCAGCCCCGGGTGGGAGAACAATCAGCCCCAGCATTTT. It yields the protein CASSPGWENNQPQHF.

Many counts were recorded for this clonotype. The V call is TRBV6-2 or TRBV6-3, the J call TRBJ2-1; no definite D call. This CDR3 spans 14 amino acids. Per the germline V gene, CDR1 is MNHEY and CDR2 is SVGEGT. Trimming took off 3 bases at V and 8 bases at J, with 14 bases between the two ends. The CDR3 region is CASSYADGPDEQFF. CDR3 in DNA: TGTGCCAGCAGTTATGCTGACGGGCCGGATGAGCAGTTCTTC.

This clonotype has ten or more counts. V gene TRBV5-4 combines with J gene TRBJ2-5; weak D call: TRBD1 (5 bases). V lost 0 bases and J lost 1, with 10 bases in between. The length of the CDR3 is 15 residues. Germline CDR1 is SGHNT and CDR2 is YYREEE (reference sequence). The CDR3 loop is CASSLAPGSQETQYF. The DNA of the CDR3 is TGTGCCAGCAGCTTGGCCCCAGGGTCCCAAGAGACCCAGTACTTC.

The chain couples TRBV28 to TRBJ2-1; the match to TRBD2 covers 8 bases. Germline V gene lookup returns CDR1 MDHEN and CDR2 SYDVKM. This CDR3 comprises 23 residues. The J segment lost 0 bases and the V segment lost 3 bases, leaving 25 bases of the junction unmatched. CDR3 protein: CASSFPPGKDLVWREDSYNEQFF. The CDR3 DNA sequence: TGTGCCAGCAGTTTCCCCCCCGGGAAGGACCTAGTCTGGCGGGAGGACTCCTACAATGAGCAGTTCTTC.

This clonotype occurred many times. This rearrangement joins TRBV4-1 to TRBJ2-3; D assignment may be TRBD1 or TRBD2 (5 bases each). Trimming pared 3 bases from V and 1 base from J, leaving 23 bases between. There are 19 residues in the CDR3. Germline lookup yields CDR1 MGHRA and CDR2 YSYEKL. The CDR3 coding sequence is TGCGCCAGCAGCCACGGACGATACCAGGGACCCACGGGCACAGATACGCAGTATTTT. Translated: CASSHGRYQGPTGTDTQYF.

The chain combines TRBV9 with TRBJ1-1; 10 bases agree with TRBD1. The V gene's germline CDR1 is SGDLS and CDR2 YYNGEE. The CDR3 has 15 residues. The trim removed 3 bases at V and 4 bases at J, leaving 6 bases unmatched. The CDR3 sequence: CASSARQGAPTEAFF. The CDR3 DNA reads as TGTGCCAGCAGCGCCAGACAGGGGGCCCCCACTGAAGCTTTCTTT.

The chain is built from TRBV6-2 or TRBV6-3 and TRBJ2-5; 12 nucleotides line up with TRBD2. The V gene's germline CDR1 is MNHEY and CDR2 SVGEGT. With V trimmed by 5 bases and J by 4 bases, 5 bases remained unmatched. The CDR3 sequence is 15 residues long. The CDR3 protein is CASSDPGLAGETQYF. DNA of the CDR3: TGTGCCAGCAGTGATCCGGGACTAGCGGGAGAGACCCAGTACTTC.

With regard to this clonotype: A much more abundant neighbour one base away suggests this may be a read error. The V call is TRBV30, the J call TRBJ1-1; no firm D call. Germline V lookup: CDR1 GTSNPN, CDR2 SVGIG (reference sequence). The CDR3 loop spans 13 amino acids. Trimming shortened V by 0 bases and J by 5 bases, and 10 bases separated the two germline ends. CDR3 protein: CAWSVSRRTEAFF. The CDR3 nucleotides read TGTGCCTGGAGTGTGAGCAGGAGGACTGAAGCTTTCTTT.

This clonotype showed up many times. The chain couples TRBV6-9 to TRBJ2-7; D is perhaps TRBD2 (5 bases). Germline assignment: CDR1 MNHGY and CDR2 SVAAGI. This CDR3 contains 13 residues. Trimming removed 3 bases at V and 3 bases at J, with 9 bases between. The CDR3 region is CASSYAGVYEQYF. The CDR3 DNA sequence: TGTGCCAGCAGTTACGCCGGGGTCTACGAGCAGTACTTC.

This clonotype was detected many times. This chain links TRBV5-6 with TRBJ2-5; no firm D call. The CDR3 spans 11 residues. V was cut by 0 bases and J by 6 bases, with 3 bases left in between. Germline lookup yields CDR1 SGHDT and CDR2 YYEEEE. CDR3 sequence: CASSLDQTQYF. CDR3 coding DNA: TGTGCCAGCAGCTTGGATCAGACCCAGTACTTC. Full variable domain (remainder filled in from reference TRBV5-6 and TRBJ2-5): DAGVTQSPTHLIKTRGQQVTLRCSPKSGHDTVSWYQQALGQGPQFIFQYYEEEERQRGNFPDRFSGHQFPNYSSELNVNALLLGDSALYLCASSLDQTQYFGPGTRLLVL.

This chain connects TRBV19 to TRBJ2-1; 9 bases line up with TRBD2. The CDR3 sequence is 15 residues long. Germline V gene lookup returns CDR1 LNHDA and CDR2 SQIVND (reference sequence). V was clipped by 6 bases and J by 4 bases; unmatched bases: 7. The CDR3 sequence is CASRLSGSIYNEQFF. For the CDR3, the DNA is TGTGCCAGTAGACTTAGCGGGAGTATTTACAATGAGCAGTTCTTC.

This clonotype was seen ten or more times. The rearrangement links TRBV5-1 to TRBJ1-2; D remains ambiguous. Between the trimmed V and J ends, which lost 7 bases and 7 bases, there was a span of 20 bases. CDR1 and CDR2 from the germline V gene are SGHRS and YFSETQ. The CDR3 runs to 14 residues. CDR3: CASSNPGRVPGYTF. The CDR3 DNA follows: TGCGCCAGCTCCAACCCCGGGAGGGTACCTGGCTACACCTTC. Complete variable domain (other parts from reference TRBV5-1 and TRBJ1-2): KAGVTQTPRYLIKTRGQQVTLSCSPISGHRSVSWYQQTPGQGLQFLFEYFSETQRNKGNFPGRFSGRQFSNSRSEMNVSTLELGDSALYLCASSNPGRVPGYTFGSGTRLTVV.

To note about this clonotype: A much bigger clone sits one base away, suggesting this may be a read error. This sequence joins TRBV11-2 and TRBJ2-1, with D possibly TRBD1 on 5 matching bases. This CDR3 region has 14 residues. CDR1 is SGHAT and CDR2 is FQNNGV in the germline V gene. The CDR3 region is CANSASDSYNEQFF. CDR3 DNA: TGTGCCAACAGCGCAAGTGACAGCTACAATGAGCAGTTCTTC.

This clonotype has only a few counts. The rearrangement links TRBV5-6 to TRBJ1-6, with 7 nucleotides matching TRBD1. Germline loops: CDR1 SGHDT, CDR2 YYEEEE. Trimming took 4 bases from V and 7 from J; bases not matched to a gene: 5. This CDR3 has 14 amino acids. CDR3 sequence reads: CASSQGQLNSPLHF. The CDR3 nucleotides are TGTGCCAGCAGCCAGGGACAGCTCAATTCACCCCTCCACTTT.

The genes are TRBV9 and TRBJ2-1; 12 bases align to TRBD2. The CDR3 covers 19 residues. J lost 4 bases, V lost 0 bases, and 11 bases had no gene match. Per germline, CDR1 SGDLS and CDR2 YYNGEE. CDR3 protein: CASSVELTSGSLGYNEQFF. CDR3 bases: TGTGCCAGCAGCGTAGAGTTGACTAGCGGGAGTCTGGGGTACAATGAGCAGTTCTTC.

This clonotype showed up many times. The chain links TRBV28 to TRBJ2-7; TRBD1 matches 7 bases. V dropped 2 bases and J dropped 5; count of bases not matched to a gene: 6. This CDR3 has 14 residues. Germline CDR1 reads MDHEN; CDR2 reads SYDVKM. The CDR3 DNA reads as TGTGCCAGCAGTTTAGGGACAGTGCGCCACGAGCAGTACTTC. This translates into CASSLGTVRHEQYF.